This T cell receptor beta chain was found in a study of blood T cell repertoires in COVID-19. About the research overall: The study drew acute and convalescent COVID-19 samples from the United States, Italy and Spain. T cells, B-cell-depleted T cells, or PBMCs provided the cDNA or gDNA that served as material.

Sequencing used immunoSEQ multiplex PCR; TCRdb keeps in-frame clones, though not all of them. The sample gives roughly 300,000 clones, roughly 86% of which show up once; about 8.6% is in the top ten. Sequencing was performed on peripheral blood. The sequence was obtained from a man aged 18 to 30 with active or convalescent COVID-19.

The DNA of the CDR3 is TGTGCCAGCAGCGTAGACGGTTCTACTAATGAAAAACTGTTTTTT. Amino acids: CASSVDGSTNEKLFF. The chain employs TRBV9 and TRBJ1-4; unclear D gene. Germline V gene lookup returns CDR1 SGDLS and CDR2 YYNGEE. This CDR3 has 15 amino acids. The ends were cut back, 0 bases at V and 2 bases at J, with 8 bases in the middle.